The 15 T cell receptor beta chains reported below all come from one sample, sequenced in a study of T cell responses to AZD1222 COVID-19 vaccine. TCRdb's copy holds only in-frame clones and misses some; the assay was immunoSEQ multiplex PCR. Of roughly 81,000 clones listed, approximately 86% are singletons. Sequenced material: peripheral blood, taken on day 0 of AZD1222 vaccination. These receptors all come from an adult in good health.

The chain uses TRBV27 and TRBJ2-2; the match to TRBD1 covers 10 bases. Germline V lookup: CDR1 MNHEY, CDR2 SMNVEV (reference sequence). The CDR3 is 17 amino acids. The J segment lost 4 bases and the V segment lost 7 bases, leaving 12 bases of the junction unmatched. DNA for the CDR3: TGTGCCAGCACCCAATCCGGGACAGGGGCGAGCACCGGGGAGCTGTTTTTT. The encoded protein is CASTQSGTGASTGELFF.

The gene calls are TRBV6-5 and TRBJ2-7, with 7 bases fitting TRBD1. J lost 2 bases, V lost 4 bases, and 5 bases had no gene match. This CDR3 region has 14 residues. Germline CDR1 reads MNHEY; CDR2 reads SVGAGI. The chain's CDR3 is CASSSDRPPYEQYF. In DNA form, the CDR3 reads TGTGCCAGCAGTTCGGACAGGCCTCCCTACGAGCAGTACTTC.

Here the CDR3 DNA reads TGTGCCAGCAGCCTCCCTGCAGGGGGCCTTATTAACTATGGCTACACCTTC. Protein product: CASSLPAGGLINYGYTF. This chain connects TRBV5-6 to TRBJ1-2, with 8 bases fitting TRBD1. The CDR3 spans 17 residues. Trimming took 4 bases from V and 1 from J; bases not matched to a gene: 12. Germline V gene data show CDR1 as SGHDT and CDR2 as YYEEEE.

This clone was picked up a small number of times. The chain is built from TRBV27 and TRBJ1-2; TRBD1 might be the D (5 bases). The CDR3 runs 14 residues. Germline V gene lookup returns CDR1 MNHEY and CDR2 SMNVEV (reference sequence). Between the trimmed V and J ends, which lost 5 bases and 1 base, there was a span of 11 bases. As DNA, the CDR3 is TGTGCCAGCAGTATCGACAGATTTAACTATGGCTACACCTTC. Translated: CASSIDRFNYGYTF.

The chain recombines TRBV3-1 (or the pseudogene TRBV3-2) with TRBJ1-1, with a weak D call TRBD1 (5 bases). Germline-derived CDR1 and CDR2 are LGHDT and YNNKEL (reference sequence). The ends were cut back, 3 bases at V and 0 bases at J, with 11 bases in the middle. The CDR3 is 15 amino acids. The CDR3 here is CASSQGRQLNTEAFF. CDR3 DNA sequence: TGTGCCAGCAGCCAGGGTCGACAGTTGAACACTGAAGCTTTCTTT.

This rearrangement joins TRBV11-2 to TRBJ1-4; no clear D. Germline CDR1 and CDR2: SGHAT and FQNNGV. V lost 3 bases and J 0 bases, leaving 2 bases between the germline ends. The CDR3 consists of 13 residues. CDR3 loop: CASSLTTNEKLFF. The CDR3 DNA sequence: TGTGCCAGCAGCTTGACAACTAATGAAAAACTGTTTTTT. Complete variable domain (other parts from reference TRBV11-2 and TRBJ1-4): EAGVAQSPRYKIIEKRQSVAFWCNPISGHATLYWYQQILGQGPKLLIQFQNNGVVDDSQLPKDRFSAERLKGVDSTLKIQPAKLEDSAVYLCASSLTTNEKLFFGSGTQLSVL.

With regard to this clone: Other DNA sequences of this sample code for an identical CDR3. This sequence joins TRBV28 and TRBJ2-1; tentatively, D is TRBD1 (7 bases). The germline CDR1 and CDR2 sequences are MDHEN and SYDVKM. Between the trimmed V and J ends, which lost 5 bases and 0 bases, there was a span of 11 bases. CDR3 length equals 15 residues. CDR3 bases: TGTGCCAGCAGTCCAGGGGGGAGCTCCTACAATGAGCAGTTCTTC. It encodes CASSPGGSSYNEQFF.

V and J are TRBV3-1 (or the pseudogene TRBV3-2) and TRBJ2-5, with TRBD2 identical over 12 bases. CDR1 is LGHDT and CDR2 is YNNKEL in the germline V gene (reference sequence). J was trimmed by 5 bases and V by 6 bases; bases with no gene match: 7. The CDR3 extends over 15 amino acids. CDR3 amino acids: CASSQTSGSFETQYF. The CDR3 region has the DNA TGTGCCAGCAGTCAGACTAGCGGGAGCTTCGAGACCCAGTACTTC.

The chain couples TRBV7-8 to TRBJ2-4, with D possibly TRBD2 on 6 matching bases. Germline V gene data show CDR1 as SGHVS and CDR2 as FQNEAQ. V lost 1 base and J 1 base, leaving 11 bases between the germline ends. The CDR3 is 16 residues long. The CDR3 DNA reads as TGTGCCAGCAGCTTAGTGGGGGGAAGTGCCAAAAACATTCAGTACTTC. It specifies CASSLVGGSAKNIQYF.

The rearrangement links TRBV11-3 to TRBJ2-1; D is unresolved. Trimming shortened V by 5 bases and J by 10 bases, and 15 bases separated the two germline ends. The CDR3 is made up of 13 amino acids. Germline loops: CDR1 SGHNT, CDR2 YENEEA. The DNA for the CDR3 is TGTGCCAGCAGCCCAAGTCCACCAGAAGAGCAGTTCTTC. It translates to CASSPSPPEEQFF.

The V call is TRBV13, the J call TRBJ2-7; 9 bases agree with TRBD1. The CDR3 has 15 amino acids. J was trimmed by 2 bases and V by 0 bases; bases with no gene match: 2. Germline V gene lookup returns CDR1 PRHDT and CDR2 FYEKMQ (reference sequence). The CDR3 DNA follows: TGTGCCAGCAGCTTAGGGACAGGGGGTCCCTACGAGCAGTACTTC. Residues: CASSLGTGGPYEQYF.

V usage is TRBV12-3 or TRBV12-4 and J usage is TRBJ1-2; TRBD1 agrees at 7 bases. With 5 bases clipped from V and 8 bases from J, the junction kept 5 bases outside the gene matches. The CDR3 has 12 amino acids. The CDR3 region has the DNA TGTGCCAGCAGTCCAGACAGGGAGGGCTACACCTTC. Translation: CASSPDREGYTF.

The table lists this clone with a count of one. The chain is built from TRBV7-2 and TRBJ2-7, with D perhaps matching TRBD2 (6 bases). V was pared by 5 bases and J by 4 bases, with 18 bases between. CDR1 is SGHTA and CDR2 is FQGNSA in the germline V gene. The CDR3 covers 15 residues. The CDR3 loop is CASSPTPGDRYEQYF. CDR3 DNA: TGTGCCAGCAGCCCAACTCCGGGAGATCGATACGAGCAGTACTTC.

The genes are TRBV19 and TRBJ2-1; 9 nucleotides line up with TRBD2. V shed 4 bases and J 7 bases; nucleotides not matched to a gene: 14. Germline values: CDR1 LNHDA, CDR2 SQIVND (reference sequence). The CDR3 consists of 17 residues. The CDR3 sequence: CASSTAFLAGGLNEQFF. Here the CDR3 DNA reads TGTGCCAGTAGTACCGCCTTCTTGGCGGGAGGGTTAAATGAGCAGTTCTTC.

The chain uses TRBV4-1 and TRBJ2-7; 8 bases line up with TRBD1. Trimming took 4 bases from V and 3 from J; bases not matched to a gene: 8. The CDR3 length is 15 residues. Germline V lookup: CDR1 MGHRA, CDR2 YSYEKL. The CDR3 DNA reads TGCGCCAGCAGCCTAGAGTACGGACAGGGCTACGAGCAGTACTTC. Its translation: CASSLEYGQGYEQYF.